One sample yielded the 23 T cell receptor beta chains listed below, sequenced in a study of a mutant IDH1 vaccine in newly diagnosed glioma. As to time point: week 11, during vaccination. The investigators gave 300 ug of mutant IDH1 20-mer peptide in each vaccine dose, together with topical imiquimod. Their recognized antigens are unknown. Assay used: immunoSEQ multiplex PCR; TCRdb lists only in-frame clones, some missing. Among about 67,000 clones listed, about 91% were seen once. The source was PBMCs, collected from a glioma patient whose treatment included an IDH1 peptide vaccine. Receptors were obtained from a man in his forties with glioma.

The chain has TRBV6-6 and TRBJ2-7; tentative D call: TRBD1 (6 bases). Trimming took off 0 bases at V and 4 bases at J, with 10 bases between the two ends. Germline assignment: CDR1 MNHNY and CDR2 SVGAGI (reference sequence). The CDR3 consists of 14 residues. The chain's CDR3 is CASSYSDRGYEQYV. The CDR3 DNA sequence: TGTGCCAGCAGTTACTCGGACAGAGGATACGAGCAGTACGTC.

The J gene is TRBJ2-1, the V gene TRBV5-4; D is possibly TRBD2 (6 bases). Trimming took 4 bases from V and 2 from J, leaving 16 bases between them. The CDR3 loop spans 16 amino acids. CDR1 is SGHNT and CDR2 is YYREEE in the germline V gene (reference sequence). As DNA, the CDR3 is TGTGCCAGCAGCCTAGATTTAGCGGAGGCCTACAATGAGCAGTTCTTC. It is translated as CASSLDLAEAYNEQFF.

The chain carries TRBV28 and TRBJ2-7; 7 bases line up with TRBD1. From germline, CDR1 is MDHEN and CDR2 SYDVKM. The length of the CDR3 is 14 residues. V lost 3 bases to trimming and J lost 2 bases; unmatched junction nucleotides: 4. CDR3 bases: TGTGCCAGCAGTTTGAGAGGACAGGCCTACGAGCAGTACGTC. Encoded protein: CASSLRGQAYEQYV.

The V call is TRBV4-2, the J call TRBJ2-6, with D possibly TRBD1 on 5 matching bases. CDR1 LGHNA and CDR2 YNFKEQ come from the germline V gene. The V end was cut by 0 bases, the J end by 4 bases, with 10 bases between. The CDR3 contains 16 residues. This CDR3 is CASSQEAGYGANVLTF. CDR3 DNA sequence: TGTGCCAGCAGCCAAGAAGCAGGGTACGGGGCCAACGTCCTGACTTTC.

This rearrangement joins TRBV18 to TRBJ1-1; D possibly corresponds to TRBD1 (6 bases). CDR1 and CDR2 (germline): KGHSH, LQKENI. CDR3 length: 14 residues. V was clipped by 3 bases and J by 2 bases, with 10 bases between them. The CDR3 sequence: CASSPDSFNTEAFF. DNA of the CDR3: TGTGCCAGCTCACCGGACAGTTTTAACACTGAAGCTTTCTTT.

V is TRBV27 and J is TRBJ1-1; no clear D gene. CDR3 length: 14 amino acids. V shed 6 bases and J shed 4 bases, with 15 bases lying between them. Germline loops: CDR1 MNHEY, CDR2 SMNVEV (reference sequence). This CDR3 is CASSPRGSGTEAFF. DNA for the CDR3: TGTGCCAGCAGCCCTAGAGGAAGCGGCACTGAAGCTTTCTTT.

This clone was counted only a few times. The genes are TRBV11-2 and TRBJ2-6; D possibly corresponds to TRBD1 (6 bases). Germline CDR1 and CDR2: SGHAT and FQNNGV. The CDR3 loop spans 15 amino acids. Deletions cut 8 bases from V and 0 bases from J, with 11 bases between. The CDR3: CASGSRGSGANVLTF. CDR3 sequence (DNA): TGTGCCAGCGGATCCAGGGGCTCTGGGGCCAACGTCCTGACTTTC. Looking up the rest from reference TRBV11-2 and TRBJ2-6 gives the full variable domain: EAGVAQSPRYKIIEKRQSVAFWCNPISGHATLYWYQQILGQGPKLLIQFQNNGVVDDSQLPKDRFSAERLKGVDSTLKIQPAKLEDSAVYLCASGSRGSGANVLTFGAGSRLTVL.

This clone was observed a single time. This chain connects TRBV9 to TRBJ2-7; 9 nucleotides line up with TRBD2. CDR3 length equals 15 residues. In germline, CDR1 is SGDLS, CDR2 YYNGEE. V lost 2 bases, J lost 4 bases, and 7 bases stayed unmatched. CDR3 residues: CASSVGGRALYEQYF. CDR3 nucleotides: TGTGCCAGCAGCGTCGGCGGGAGGGCCCTATACGAGCAGTACTTC.

The chain combines TRBV13 with TRBJ2-3; D call uncertain. This CDR3 has 13 amino acids. Germline CDR1 and CDR2: PRHDT and FYEKMQ (reference sequence). The germline V and J ends were trimmed by 6 bases and 0 bases, with 7 bases remaining between them. The CDR3 DNA follows: TGTGCCAGCAGATCCCCTAGCACAGATACGCAGTATTTT. Translation gives CASRSPSTDTQYF.

The rearrangement joins TRBV6-5 to TRBJ1-5; no clear D gene. The CDR3 covers 15 residues. V lost 6 bases and J lost 0, with 12 bases in between. Germline V gene sequence: CDR1 MNHEY, CDR2 SVGAGI. The CDR3 sequence is CASRPSPYSNQPQHF. The CDR3 region has the DNA TGTGCCAGCAGACCATCCCCCTATAGCAATCAGCCCCAGCATTTT.

This chain links TRBV18 with TRBJ2-7; no firm D call. Germline loops: CDR1 KGHSH, CDR2 LQKENI. V was cut by 2 bases and J by 5 bases, with 16 bases left in between. The CDR3 is made up of 15 amino acids. CDR3 sequence reads: CASSPSHRGIHEQYF. CDR3 bases: TGTGCCAGCTCACCATCTCACCGTGGTATCCACGAGCAGTACTTC.

V is TRBV19 and J is TRBJ2-1, with 8 bases fitting TRBD1. Per germline, CDR1 LNHDA and CDR2 SQIVND (reference sequence). This CDR3 contains 15 residues. The V and J ends lost 4 bases and 8 bases, in that order; junction bases with no gene match: 10. This CDR3 is CASSRGQGVGDEQFF. The CDR3 nucleotides read TGTGCCAGTAGTAGAGGACAGGGTGTTGGCGATGAGCAGTTCTTC.

V gene TRBV19 combines with J gene TRBJ1-6, with D hard to call. V gave up 5 bases and J gave up 6 bases, with 14 bases separating them. The CDR3 runs to 15 residues. Germline V CDR1 and CDR2: LNHDA, SQIVND (reference sequence). The CDR3 here is CASSPTTVGNSPLHF. Here the CDR3 DNA reads TGTGCCAGTAGTCCAACGACCGTCGGTAATTCACCCCTCCACTTT.

This rearrangement joins TRBV19 to TRBJ2-2, with 9 positions matching TRBD1. Germline CDR1 is LNHDA and CDR2 is SQIVND (reference sequence). V lost 6 bases to trimming and J lost 3 bases; unmatched junction nucleotides: 5. There are 15 residues in the CDR3. CDR3 residues: CASRTGGADTGELFF. The CDR3, as DNA: TGTGCCAGTAGAACAGGGGGCGCGGACACCGGGGAGCTGTTTTTT.

The V call is TRBV7-9, the J call TRBJ1-2; the D gene is possibly TRBD1 (6 bases). Deletions cut 5 bases from V and 7 bases from J, with 20 bases between. The CDR3 covers 15 residues. The germline gives CDR1 SEHNR, CDR2 FQNEAQ (reference sequence). The CDR3: CASSQRQAPRGGYTF. CDR3 nucleotides: TGTGCCAGCAGCCAAAGACAGGCCCCGCGGGGTGGCTACACCTTC.

This sequence joins TRBV19 and TRBJ2-3, with 10 bases aligning to TRBD2. Germline V gives CDR1 LNHDA, CDR2 SQIVND (reference sequence). The trim removed 5 bases at V and 2 bases at J, leaving 4 bases unmatched. The CDR3 covers 15 residues. DNA of the CDR3: TGTGCCAGTAGTCCTAGCGGGGGATTCACAGATACGCAGTATTTT. Its translation: CASSPSGGFTDTQYF.

V usage is TRBV6-4 and J usage is TRBJ1-1, with D unresolved. The CDR3 consists of 11 residues. V dropped 7 bases and J dropped 1 base, with 4 bases sitting between them. Germline V lookup: CDR1 MRHNA, CDR2 SNTAGT. The DNA of the CDR3 is TGTGCCAGCACAGGGAACACTGAAGCTTTCTTT. This codes for CASTGNTEAFF.

This sequence joins TRBV9 and TRBJ1-2; no firm D call. The CDR3 extends over 14 amino acids. Per the germline V gene, CDR1 is SGDLS and CDR2 is YYNGEE. V dropped 3 bases and J dropped 2 bases, with 11 bases sitting between them. CDR3 residues: CASSARRNNYGYTF. The CDR3 DNA reads as TGTGCCAGCAGCGCCAGACGGAACAACTATGGCTACACCTTC.

The chain employs TRBV5-1 and TRBJ2-7; 7 bases agree with TRBD1. Germline assignment: CDR1 SGHRS and CDR2 YFSETQ. The CDR3 is made up of 15 amino acids. The ends lost 1 base at V and 3 bases at J; junction bases unmatched: 7. The CDR3 DNA sequence: TGCGCCAGCAGCTTGAGAGGGGGCGGTGACTACGAGCAGTACTTC. It is translated as CASSLRGGGDYEQYF.

The chain couples TRBV5-6 to TRBJ2-5, with 9 bases matching TRBD2. There are 16 residues in the CDR3. CDR1 is SGHDT, CDR2 YYEEEE, per germline. The V segment lost 0 bases and the J segment 4 bases; nucleotides outside the gene matches: 7. Here the CDR3 reads CASSLGGASGAETQYF. CDR3 coding DNA: TGTGCCAGCAGCTTGGGAGGGGCTAGCGGGGCAGAGACCCAGTACTTC.

DNA for the CDR3: TGTGCCAGCAGCCAAGAGGGGACAGGGATCCACGAGCAGTACTTC. Its translation is CASSQEGTGIHEQYF. The chain recombines TRBV4-2 with TRBJ2-7, with 9 bases fitting TRBD1. CDR1 and CDR2 from the germline V gene are LGHNA and YNFKEQ. After removal of 0 bases from V and 5 bases from J, the junction contained 5 bases not matched to a gene. CDR3 length: 15 amino acids.

The chain carries TRBV10-3 and TRBJ2-2; TRBD1 might be the D (6 bases). Per germline, CDR1 ENHRY and CDR2 SYGVKD. V was pared by 10 bases and J by 1 base, with 13 bases between. The CDR3 runs 14 residues. CDR3 nucleotide sequence: TGTGCCACCGCAGACAGGCGGAACACCGGGGAGCTGTTTTTT. It codes for CATADRRNTGELFF.

This clone was observed once. The rearrangement joins TRBV7-3 to TRBJ2-1, with 13 bases matching TRBD2. Germline trimming cut 5 bases from V and 5 bases from J; bases unmatched to any gene: 6. Germline V gene sequence: CDR1 SGHTA, CDR2 FQGTGA. The CDR3 has 16 amino acids. The CDR3 loop is CASSGFGLAGDNEQFF. The CDR3 DNA sequence: TGTGCCAGCAGCGGTTTTGGACTAGCGGGAGACAATGAGCAGTTCTTC.